This T cell receptor (beta chain) was captured in a study of blood T cell repertoires in COVID-19. With V trimmed by 0 bases and J by 10 bases, 6 bases remained unmatched. In germline, CDR1 is SGDLS, CDR2 YYNGEE. The CDR3 contains 14 residues. This clone came up once. This study enrolled people aged 18 to 89 from around 26 US geographic areas. Recovery among Cohort 3 donors was established by two negative PCRs, clearance, or symptom resolution. Original analysis: Amplification from reference gene primers served as the basis for estimated nucleated cell counts. Method: immunoSEQ multiplex PCR; TCRdb's copy keeps in-frame clones and lacks some. D and trimming were read from the DNA, whereas the V and J calls and clone size are those reported in that table. Among about 310,000 clones listed, roughly 90% were seen once.

The source of this sequence is a woman aged 30 to 39 who had recovered from COVID-19. This rearrangement joins TRBV9 to TRBJ2-1; 8 bases are shared with TRBD2. Specimen: PBMCs or T cells enriched from blood (not recorded which). The CDR3 DNA reads TGTGCCAGCAGCGTAGAAGCGGGAGTAGCCGAGCAGTTCTTC. Translating it yields CASSVEAGVAEQFF.